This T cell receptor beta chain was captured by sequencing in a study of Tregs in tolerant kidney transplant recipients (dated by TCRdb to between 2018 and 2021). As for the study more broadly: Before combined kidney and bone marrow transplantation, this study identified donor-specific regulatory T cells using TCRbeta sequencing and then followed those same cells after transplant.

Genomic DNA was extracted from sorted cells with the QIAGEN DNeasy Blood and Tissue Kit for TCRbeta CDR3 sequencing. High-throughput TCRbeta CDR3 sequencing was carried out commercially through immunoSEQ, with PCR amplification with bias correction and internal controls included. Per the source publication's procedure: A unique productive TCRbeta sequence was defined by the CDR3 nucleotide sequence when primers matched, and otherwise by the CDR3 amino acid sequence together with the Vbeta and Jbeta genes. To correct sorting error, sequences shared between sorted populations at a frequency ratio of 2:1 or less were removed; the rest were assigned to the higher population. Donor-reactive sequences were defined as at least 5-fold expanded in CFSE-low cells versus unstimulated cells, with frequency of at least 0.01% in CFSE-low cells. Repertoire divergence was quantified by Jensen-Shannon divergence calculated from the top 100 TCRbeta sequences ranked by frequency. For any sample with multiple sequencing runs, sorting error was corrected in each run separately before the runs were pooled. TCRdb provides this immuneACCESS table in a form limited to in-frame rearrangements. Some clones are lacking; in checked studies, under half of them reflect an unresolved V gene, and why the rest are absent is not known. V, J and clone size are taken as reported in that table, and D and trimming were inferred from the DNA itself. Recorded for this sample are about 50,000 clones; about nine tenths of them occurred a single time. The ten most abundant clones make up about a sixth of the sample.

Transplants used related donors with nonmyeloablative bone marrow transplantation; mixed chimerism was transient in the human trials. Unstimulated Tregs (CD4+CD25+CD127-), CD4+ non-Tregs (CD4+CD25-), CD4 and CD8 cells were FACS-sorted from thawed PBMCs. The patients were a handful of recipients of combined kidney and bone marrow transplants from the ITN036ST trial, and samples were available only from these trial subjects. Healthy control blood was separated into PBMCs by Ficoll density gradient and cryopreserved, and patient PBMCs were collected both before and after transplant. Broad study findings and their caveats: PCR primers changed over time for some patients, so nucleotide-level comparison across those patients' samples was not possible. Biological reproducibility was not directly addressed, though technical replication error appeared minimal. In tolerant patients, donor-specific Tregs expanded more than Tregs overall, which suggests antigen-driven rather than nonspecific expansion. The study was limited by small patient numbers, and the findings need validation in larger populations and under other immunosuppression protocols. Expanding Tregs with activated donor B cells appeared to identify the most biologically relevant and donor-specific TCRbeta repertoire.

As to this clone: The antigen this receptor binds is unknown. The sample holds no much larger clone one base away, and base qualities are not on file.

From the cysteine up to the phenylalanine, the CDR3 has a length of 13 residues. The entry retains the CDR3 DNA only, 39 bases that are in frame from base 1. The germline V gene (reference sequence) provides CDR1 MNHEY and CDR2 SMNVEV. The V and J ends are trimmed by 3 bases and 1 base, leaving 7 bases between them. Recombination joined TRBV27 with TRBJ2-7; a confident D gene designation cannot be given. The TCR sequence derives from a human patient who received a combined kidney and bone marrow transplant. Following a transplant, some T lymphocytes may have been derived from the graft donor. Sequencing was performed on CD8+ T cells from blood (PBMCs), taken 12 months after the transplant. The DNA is TGTGCCAGCAGTTTTGCTAGGTCCTACGAGCAGTACTTC. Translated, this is CASSFARSYEQYF.